Described below is a single T cell receptor (beta chain) sequence and its context. The antigen is undetermined. The same CDR3 arises from other DNA sequences in this sample as well. The method was immunoSEQ multiplex PCR; TCRdb's version includes in-frame clones alone and lacks a portion of them. This sample carries roughly 1.4 million clones, approximately 98.5% of them seen once, and the ten largest clones take approximately 0.38%. CDR1 and CDR2 from the germline V gene are SGHRS and YFSETQ. The CDR3 sequence is 15 residues long. V was shortened by 4 bases and J by 1 base, with 11 bases between the two germline ends. Adult donors, all healthy and HIV-negative, had no recent acute infections or vaccinations. The data belong to a study of shared clonotypes between healthy human individuals. General observations from the study: Naive subsets tended to show greater estimated richness than memory subsets.

Specimen: naive CD4+ T cells sorted from blood. Noted subset: CD45RA+ positively selected. The receptor comes from a man aged 25 to 40 in good health. The genes are TRBV5-1 and TRBJ2-2; tentative D call: TRBD2 (6 bases). The chain's CDR3 is CASSLSGVNTGELFF. In DNA form, the CDR3 reads TGCGCCAGCAGCCTTAGCGGAGTGAACACCGGGGAGCTGTTTTTT.